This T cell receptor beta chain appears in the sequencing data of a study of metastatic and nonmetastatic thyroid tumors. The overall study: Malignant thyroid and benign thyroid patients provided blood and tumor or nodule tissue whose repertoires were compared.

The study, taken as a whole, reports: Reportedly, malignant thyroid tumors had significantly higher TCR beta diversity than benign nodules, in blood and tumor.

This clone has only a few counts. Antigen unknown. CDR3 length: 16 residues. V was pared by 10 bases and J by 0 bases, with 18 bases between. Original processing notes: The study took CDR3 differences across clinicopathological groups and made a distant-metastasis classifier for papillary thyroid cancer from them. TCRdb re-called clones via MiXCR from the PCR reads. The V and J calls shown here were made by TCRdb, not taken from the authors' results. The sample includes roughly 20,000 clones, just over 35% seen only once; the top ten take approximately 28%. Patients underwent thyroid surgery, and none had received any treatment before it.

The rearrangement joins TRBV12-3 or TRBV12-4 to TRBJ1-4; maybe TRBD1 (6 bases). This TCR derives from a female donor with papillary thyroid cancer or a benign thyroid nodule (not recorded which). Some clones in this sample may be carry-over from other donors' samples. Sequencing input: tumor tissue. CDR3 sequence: CATSPGTLPTNEKLFF. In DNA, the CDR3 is TGTGCCACTTCGCCTGGGACACTCCCAACTAATGAAAAACTGTTTTTT.